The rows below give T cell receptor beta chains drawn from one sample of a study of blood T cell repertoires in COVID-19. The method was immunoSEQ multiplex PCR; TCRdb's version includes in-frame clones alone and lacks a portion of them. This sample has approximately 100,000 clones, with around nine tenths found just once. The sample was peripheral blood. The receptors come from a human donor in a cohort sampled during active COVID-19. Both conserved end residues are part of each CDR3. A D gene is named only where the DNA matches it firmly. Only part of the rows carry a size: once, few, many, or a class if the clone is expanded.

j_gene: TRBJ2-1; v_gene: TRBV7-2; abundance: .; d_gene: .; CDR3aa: CASSLGGGLQNEQFF
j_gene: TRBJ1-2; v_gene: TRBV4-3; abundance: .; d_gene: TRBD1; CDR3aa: CASSRDTGGSGYTF
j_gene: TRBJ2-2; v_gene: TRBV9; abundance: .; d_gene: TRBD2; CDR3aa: CASSSSSGGATGELFF
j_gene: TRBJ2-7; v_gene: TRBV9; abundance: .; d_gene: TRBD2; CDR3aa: CASAGLAGSYEQYF
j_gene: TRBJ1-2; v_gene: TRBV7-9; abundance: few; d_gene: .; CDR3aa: CASSLTGSYGYTF
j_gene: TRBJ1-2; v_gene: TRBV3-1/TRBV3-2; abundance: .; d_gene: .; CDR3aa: CASFQGNGYTF
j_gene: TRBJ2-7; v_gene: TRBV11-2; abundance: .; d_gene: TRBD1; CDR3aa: CASSLDIGPHGQDTYEQYF
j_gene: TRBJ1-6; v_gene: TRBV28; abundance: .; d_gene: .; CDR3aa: CASTSDRAYYNSPLHF
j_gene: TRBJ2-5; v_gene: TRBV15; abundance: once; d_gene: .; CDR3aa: CATSRGVSGTQYF
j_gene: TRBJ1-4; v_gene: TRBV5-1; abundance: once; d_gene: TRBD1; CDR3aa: CASAEDRGTNEKLFF
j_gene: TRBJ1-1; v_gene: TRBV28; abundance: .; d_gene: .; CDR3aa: CASSSPERRGTEAFF
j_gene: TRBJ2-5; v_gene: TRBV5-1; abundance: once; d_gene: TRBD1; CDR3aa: CASSLQAQGDPETQYF
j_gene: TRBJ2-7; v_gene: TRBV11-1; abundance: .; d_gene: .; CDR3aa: CASSPPPGDEQYF